A selection of T cell receptor beta chains follows, all from one sample in a study of control samples from healthy donors and cancer patients. Sequencing used immunoSEQ multiplex PCR; TCRdb keeps in-frame clones, though not all of them. The sample lists 120,000 to 150,000 clones, 70% to 90% seen once, with around 8.2% in the top ten. The sample was blood. The origin of the receptors is a woman in her 30s in good health. Each CDR3 is given with its conserved first and last residue. The D gene is left open where the match is weak. For some rows the clone size is stated as once, few or many, or as a class when expanded; others skip it.

NA NA TRBJ2-7 TRBV7-8 TGTGCCAGCAGCTTAGCGGGGGGTAGGACCTACGAGCAGTACTTC CASSLAGGRTYEQYF
TRBD1 NA TRBJ2-7 TRBV29-1 TGCAGCGTTGAGAGAACCGGGACAGGCTTCTACGAGCAGTACTTC CSVERTGTGFYEQYF
TRBD2 NA TRBJ2-1 TRBV9 TGTGCCAGCAGCGTAATAGCGGGAGAATACAATGAGCAGTTCTTC CASSVIAGEYNEQFF
TRBD1 NA TRBJ2-5 TRBV14 TGTGCCAGCAGCCTCCTCCCGGGACAGGGGGATCAAGAGACCCAGTACTTC CASSLLPGQGDQETQYF
TRBD1 NA TRBJ1-2 TRBV10-3 TGTGCCATCAGGGGGACAGGGGGCGGGAATGGCTACACCTTC CAIRGTGGGNGYTF
NA NA TRBJ2-6 TRBV12-5 TGTGCTAGTGGTTTGCCAGACTCGGGTTACGGGGCCAACGTCCTGACTTTC CASGLPDSGYGANVLTF
NA NA TRBJ2-2 TRBV5-1 TGCGCCAGAGCTCCGAAACAGGGTGATTGCACCGGGGAGCTGTTTTTT CARAPKQGDCTGELFF
NA NA TRBJ1-1 TRBV30 TGTGCCTGGAGTGTATTACTTGAAGCTTTCTTT CAWSVLLEAFF
TRBD1 NA TRBJ1-1 TRBV3-1/TRBV3-2 TGTGCCAGCAGCCCCACTCCAGGGACAGGGAAAGGGAACACTGAAGCTTTCTTT CASSPTPGTGKGNTEAFF
NA NA TRBJ1-2 TRBV28 TGTGCCAGCAGCCCGCCACGCGGCTATGGCTACACCTTC CASSPPRGYGYTF
NA NA TRBJ1-1 TRBV21-1 TGTGCCAGGGGCTCGGGGGGATTGGACACTGAAGCTTTCTTT CARGSGGLDTEAFF
NA NA TRBJ2-2 TRBV28 TGTGCCAGCAGTTTATTCCGGGACCGGAACACCGGGGAGCTGTTTTTT CASSLFRDRNTGELFF
NA NA TRBJ1-5 TRBV7-4 TGTGCCAGCAGCTCCATAGGGCGAAAATCAGACAGGAATCAGCCCCAGCATTTT CASSSIGRKSDRNQPQHF
NA NA TRBJ2-3 TRBV27 TGTGCCAGCAGTCCCACGGCCTTCACAGATACGCAGTATTTT CASSPTAFTDTQYF
TRBD1 NA TRBJ1-6 TRBV6-6 TGTGCCAGCAGTTCCCAAGGGACAGATAATTCACCCCTCCACTTT CASSSQGTDNSPLHF
NA NA TRBJ1-5 TRBV10-2 TGCGCCACCTCATTCGGCGGCAATCAGCCCCAGCATTTT CATSFGGNQPQHF
TRBD2 few TRBJ2-7 TRBV4-2 TGTGCCAGCAGCCAAGCCCGACTAGCGGGAAGTAAGGTTGGCGAGCAGTACTTC CASSQARLAGSKVGEQYF
NA NA TRBJ1-3 TRBV30 TGTGCCTTGTCACCTTACAGCTCTGGAAACACCATATATTTT CALSPYSSGNTIYF
TRBD2 NA TRBJ2-1 TRBV19 TGTGCCAGTGTGGGACTAGCGGGATGGCGAAATGAGCAGTTCTTC CASVGLAGWRNEQFF
NA NA TRBJ2-1 TRBV7-3 TGTGCCAGCAGCTTAATGTCCAGTCTAGCGAGCGATGAGCAGTTCTTC CASSLMSSLASDEQFF
NA NA TRBJ1-1 TRBV29-1 TGCAGCGTTAGGGGACGGGGACCTGAAGCTTTCTTT CSVRGRGPEAFF
TRBD2 NA TRBJ2-1 TRBV2 TGTGCCAGCAATAGCGGGAGGGGACTTCGGAATGAGCAGTTCTTC CASNSGRGLRNEQFF
TRBD1 NA TRBJ1-5 TRBV28 TGTGCCAGCAGCTCCCGAACAGGGGGCGGTCAGCCCCAGCATTTT CASSSRTGGGQPQHF
NA once TRBJ2-1 TRBV30 TGTGCCTGGAGTGGGGACTCCTACAATGAGCAGTTCTTC CAWSGDSYNEQFF
NA NA TRBJ1-1 TRBV6-5 TGTGCCAGCAGTACCGGGACTGTCATGAACACTGAAGCTTTCTTT CASSTGTVMNTEAFF
TRBD1 NA TRBJ1-5 TRBV19 TGTGCCAGTAGTATGGCCAGGGGGCAGGGTCAGCCCCAGCATTTT CASSMARGQGQPQHF
NA NA TRBJ1-1 TRBV2 TGTGCCAGCAGTTTTAGGACAGAAGCTTTCTTT CASSFRTEAFF
TRBD1 NA TRBJ2-7 TRBV5-1 TGCGCCAGCAGCGACCCAGGGACAGGGGGTCTAGGCGAGCAGTACTTC CASSDPGTGGLGEQYF
NA once TRBJ1-1 TRBV5-1 TGCGCCAGCAGCTCCCAGACAGGGAACACTGAAGCTTTCTTT CASSSQTGNTEAFF
NA NA TRBJ2-2 TRBV6-4 TGTGCCAGCAGTCAGAGGGAGGCCGGGGAGCTGTTTTTT CASSQREAGELFF
TRBD2 NA TRBJ2-5 TRBV2 TGTGCCAGCAGTGTTATCTCACTAGCGGGAGAGACCCAGTACTTC CASSVISLAGETQYF
TRBD1 once TRBJ1-2 TRBV19 TGTGCCAGTAGTATAGGACAGGGGGCCTATGGCTACACCTTC CASSIGQGAYGYTF
NA NA TRBJ2-3 TRBV7-9 TGTGCCAGCAGCATTCTCGGGGCCGCAGATACGCAGTATTTT CASSILGAADTQYF
NA NA TRBJ2-2 TRBV20-1 TGCAGTGCTAGTTCATTACGGGAAGGCACCGGGGAGCTGTTTTTT CSASSLREGTGELFF
TRBD1 NA TRBJ2-3 TRBV13 TGTGCCAGCAGCCCAAGGGACAGGGGGTCGACAGATACGCAGTATTTT CASSPRDRGSTDTQYF
TRBD1 NA TRBJ1-2 TRBV7-3 TGTGCCCGGTTGGACAGGGGACGTACTTTCTATGGCTACACCTTC CARLDRGRTFYGYTF
TRBD1 NA TRBJ1-4 TRBV5-4 TGTGCCAGCAGCCCCGGGACAGGGGCATCTAATGAAAAACTGTTTTTT CASSPGTGASNEKLFF
NA NA TRBJ1-2 TRBV2 TGTGCCAGCAGTTCGCCCCAGGGGTTGTTCTATGGCTACACCTTC CASSSPQGLFYGYTF
TRBD1 NA TRBJ2-2 TRBV18 TGTGCCAGCTCACCCGGAATCGGGACAGGGGACACCGGGGAGCTGTTTTTT CASSPGIGTGDTGELFF
TRBD2 NA TRBJ2-7 TRBV12-3/TRBV12-4 TGTGCCAGCGGGACTAGATCCCCCTACGAGCAGTACTTC CASGTRSPYEQYF
TRBD1 NA TRBJ1-6 TRBV5-6 TGTGCCAGCGTACCGGACAGGGGGGGTTCACCCCTCCACTTT CASVPDRGGSPLHF
NA NA TRBJ2-2 TRBV29-1 TGCAGCGTTGGGAGGGGGAACACCGGGGAGCTGTTTTTT CSVGRGNTGELFF
TRBD1 NA TRBJ1-1 TRBV29-1 TGCAGCGTTGAACGGGACAGTGGGACTGAAGCTTTCTTT CSVERDSGTEAFF
NA NA TRBJ2-5 TRBV5-1 TGCGCCAGCAGCTTTGCCCTGGGCGAGACCCAGTACTTC CASSFALGETQYF
NA NA TRBJ2-3 TRBV10-1 TGCGCCAGCAGCCACACAGATACGCAGTATTTT CASSHTDTQYF
NA NA TRBJ2-1 TRBV5-1 TGCGCCAGCAGTGAAACTAGAATAGACGATGAGCAGTTCTTC CASSETRIDDEQFF
NA NA TRBJ2-1 TRBV19 TGTGCCAGTAGTATCTCAGACGGGAAGCAGTTCTTC CASSISDGKQFF
NA NA TRBJ2-3 TRBV5-6 TGTGCCAGCAGCTGGACTCGAGATACGCAGTATTTT CASSWTRDTQYF
NA NA TRBJ2-1 TRBV19 TGTGCCAGTAGTTTCGGGAGTGGTTTGTACAATGAGCAGTTCTTC CASSFGSGLYNEQFF
NA NA TRBJ1-4 TRBV19 TGTGCCAGTACCGGACAAGATGAAAAACTGTTTTTT CASTGQDEKLFF
NA NA TRBJ2-7 TRBV28 TGTGCCAGCAGTTTAACAGTCCCCTACGAGCAGTACTTC CASSLTVPYEQYF
NA NA TRBJ2-2 TRBV18 TGTGCCAGCTCACCAGGGAGCGGGGAGCTGTTTTTT CASSPGSGELFF
NA NA TRBJ1-1 TRBV10-3 TGTGCCATCAGTGAGTCTGATAACAGTTACACTGAAGCTTTCTTT CAISESDNSYTEAFF
TRBD2 NA TRBJ2-2 TRBV12-5 TGTGCTAGTGGTTTGGGGGAGGGCCACGTCGGGGAGCTGTTTTTT CASGLGEGHVGELFF
TRBD1 NA TRBJ2-5 TRBV9 TGTGCCAGCAGCGCGGACGACAGGGGGCTTGCCGAGACCCAGTACTTC CASSADDRGLAETQYF
NA NA TRBJ2-2 TRBV28 TGTGCCAGCGGCATAGGGGGGAGAGGCGGCGGGGAGCTGTTTTTT CASGIGGRGGGELFF
TRBD1 NA TRBJ2-1 TRBV6-1 TGTGCCAGCAGTTCTGGGACAGGGGGCCCAAAGCAGTTCTTC CASSSGTGGPKQFF
NA once TRBJ2-5 TRBV7-8 TGTGCCAGCAGCTTTGAGCGGGTAGGTCGGGAGACCCAGTACTTC CASSFERVGRETQYF
TRBD2 NA TRBJ2-5 TRBV5-1 TGCGCCAGCAGCTTGAATCCTAGCGGGGAAGAGACCCAGTACTTC CASSLNPSGEETQYF